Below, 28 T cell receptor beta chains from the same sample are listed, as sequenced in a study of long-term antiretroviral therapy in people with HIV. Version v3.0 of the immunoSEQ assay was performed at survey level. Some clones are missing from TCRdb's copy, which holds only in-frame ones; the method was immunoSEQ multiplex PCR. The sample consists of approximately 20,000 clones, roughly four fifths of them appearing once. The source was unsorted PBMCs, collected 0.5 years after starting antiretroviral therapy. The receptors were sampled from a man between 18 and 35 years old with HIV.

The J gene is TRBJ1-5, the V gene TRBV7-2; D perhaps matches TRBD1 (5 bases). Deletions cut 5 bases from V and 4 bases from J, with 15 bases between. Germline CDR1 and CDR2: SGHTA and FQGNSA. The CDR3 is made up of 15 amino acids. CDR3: CASSTAGGANQPQHF. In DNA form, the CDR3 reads TGTGCCAGCAGCACCGCCGGAGGGGCTAATCAGCCCCAGCATTTT.

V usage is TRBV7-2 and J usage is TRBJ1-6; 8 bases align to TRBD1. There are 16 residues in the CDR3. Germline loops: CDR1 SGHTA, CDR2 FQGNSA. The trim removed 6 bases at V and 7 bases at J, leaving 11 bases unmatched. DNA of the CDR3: TGTGCCAGCAGTCCAGGTCCGGACAGGGAGAATTCACCCCTCCACTTT. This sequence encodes CASSPGPDRENSPLHF. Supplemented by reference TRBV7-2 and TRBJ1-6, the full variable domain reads GAGVSQSPSNKVTEKGKDVELRCDPISGHTALYWYRQSLGQGLEFLIYFQGNSAPDKSGLPSDRFSAERTGGSVSTLTIQRTQQEDSAVYLCASSPGPDRENSPLHFGNGTRLTVT.

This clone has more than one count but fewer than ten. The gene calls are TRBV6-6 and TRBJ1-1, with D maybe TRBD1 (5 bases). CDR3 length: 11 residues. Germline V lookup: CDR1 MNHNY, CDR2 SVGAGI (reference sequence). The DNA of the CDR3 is TGTGTCACAAAGCCGGGACTTGAAGCTTTCTTT. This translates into CVTKPGLEAFF.

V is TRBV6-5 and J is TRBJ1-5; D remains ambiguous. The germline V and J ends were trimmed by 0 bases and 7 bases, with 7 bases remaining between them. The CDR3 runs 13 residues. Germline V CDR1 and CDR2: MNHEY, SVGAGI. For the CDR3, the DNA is TGTGCCAGCAGTTACTCCCCAGCCCAGCCCCAGCATTTT. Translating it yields CASSYSPAQPQHF.

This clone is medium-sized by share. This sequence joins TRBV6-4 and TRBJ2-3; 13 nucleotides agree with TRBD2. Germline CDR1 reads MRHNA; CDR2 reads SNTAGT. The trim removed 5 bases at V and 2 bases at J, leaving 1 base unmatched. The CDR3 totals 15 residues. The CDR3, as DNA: TGTGCCAGCAGTACTAGCGGGGGGGCCACAGATACGCAGTATTTT. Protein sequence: CASSTSGGATDTQYF.

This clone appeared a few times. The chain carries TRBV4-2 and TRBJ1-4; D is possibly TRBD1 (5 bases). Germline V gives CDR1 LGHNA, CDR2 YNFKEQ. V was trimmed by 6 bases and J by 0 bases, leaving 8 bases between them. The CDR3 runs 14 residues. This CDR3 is CASSGTTTNEKLFF. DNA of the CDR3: TGTGCCAGCAGTGGGACGACAACTAATGAAAAACTGTTTTTT.

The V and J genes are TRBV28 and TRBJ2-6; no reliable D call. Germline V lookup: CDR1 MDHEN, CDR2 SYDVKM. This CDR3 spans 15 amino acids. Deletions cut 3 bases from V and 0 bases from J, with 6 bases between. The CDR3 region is CASSFPGSGANVLTF. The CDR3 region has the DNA TGTGCCAGCAGTTTCCCAGGCTCTGGGGCCAACGTCCTGACTTTC.

The CDR3, as DNA: TGCGCCAGCAGCCAAGATATAGGAAGCTCCTACAATGAGCAGTTCTTC. This translates into CASSQDIGSSYNEQFF. The rearrangement joins TRBV4-1 to TRBJ2-1, with unresolved D. V was pared by 0 bases and J by 0 bases, with 9 bases between. CDR1 and CDR2 from the germline V gene are MGHRA and YSYEKL. This CDR3 is 16 amino acids long.

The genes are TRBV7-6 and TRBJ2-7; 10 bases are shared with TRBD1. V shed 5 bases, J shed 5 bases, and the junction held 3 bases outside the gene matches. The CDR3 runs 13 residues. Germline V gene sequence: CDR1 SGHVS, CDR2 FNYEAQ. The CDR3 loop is CASSTGTGDEQYF. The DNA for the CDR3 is TGTGCCAGCAGCACCGGGACAGGGGACGAGCAGTACTTC.

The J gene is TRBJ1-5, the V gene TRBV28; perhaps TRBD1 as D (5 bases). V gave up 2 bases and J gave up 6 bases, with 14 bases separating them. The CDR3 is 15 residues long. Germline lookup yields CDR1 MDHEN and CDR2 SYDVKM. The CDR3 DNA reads TGTGCCAGCAGTTTAGGTGGAGTTAGGGGTCAGCCCCAGCATTTT. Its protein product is CASSLGGVRGQPQHF.

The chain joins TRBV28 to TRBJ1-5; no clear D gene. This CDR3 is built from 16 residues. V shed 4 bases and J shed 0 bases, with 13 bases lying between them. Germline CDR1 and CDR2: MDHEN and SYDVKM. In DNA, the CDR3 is TGTGCCAGCAGTTCTCGTCTTTTTGATAGCAATCAGCCCCAGCATTTT. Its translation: CASSSRLFDSNQPQHF.

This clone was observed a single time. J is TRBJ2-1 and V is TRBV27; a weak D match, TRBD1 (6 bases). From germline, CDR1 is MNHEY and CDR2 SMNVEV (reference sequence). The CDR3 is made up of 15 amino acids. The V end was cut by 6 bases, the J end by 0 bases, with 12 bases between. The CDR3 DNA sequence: TGTGCCAGCAGAGGGGGACGGAGCTCCTACAATGAGCAGTTCTTC. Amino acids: CASRGGRSSYNEQFF.

In DNA form, the CDR3 reads TGTGCCAGCAGCCGGACAGGAAACTATGGCTACACCTTC. This codes for CASSRTGNYGYTF. The rearrangement uses TRBV28 and TRBJ1-2; 7 nucleotides align to TRBD1. CDR3 length equals 13 residues. CDR1 and CDR2 from the germline V gene are MDHEN and SYDVKM. J gave up 2 bases and V 6 bases, and 3 bases lay outside the gene matches.

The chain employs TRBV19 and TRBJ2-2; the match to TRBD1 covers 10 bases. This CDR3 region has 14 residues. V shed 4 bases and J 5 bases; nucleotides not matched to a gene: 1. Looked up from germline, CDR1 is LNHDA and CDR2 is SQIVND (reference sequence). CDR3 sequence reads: CASSKDRGTGELFF. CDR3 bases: TGTGCCAGTAGTAAGGACAGGGGGACCGGGGAGCTGTTTTTT.

CDR3 protein: CASSSTVNSGNTIYF. For the CDR3, the DNA is TGTGCCAGCAGCTCCACAGTGAACTCTGGAAACACCATATATTTT. The gene calls are TRBV9 and TRBJ1-3; D is unclear. Trimming pared 4 bases from V and 0 bases from J, leaving 11 bases between. Per germline, CDR1 SGDLS and CDR2 YYNGEE. The length of the CDR3 is 15 residues.

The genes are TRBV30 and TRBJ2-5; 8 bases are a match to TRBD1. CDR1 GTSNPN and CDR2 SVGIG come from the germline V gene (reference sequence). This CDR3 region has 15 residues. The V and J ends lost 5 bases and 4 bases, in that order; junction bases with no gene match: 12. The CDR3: CAWGRFQGARETQYF. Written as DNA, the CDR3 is TGTGCCTGGGGACGCTTCCAGGGGGCGAGAGAGACCCAGTACTTC. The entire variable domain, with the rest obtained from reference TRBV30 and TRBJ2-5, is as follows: SQTIHQWPATLVQPVGSPLSLECTVEGTSNPNLYWYRQAAGRGLQLLFYSVGIGQISSEVPQNLSASRPQDRQFILSSKKLLLSDSGFYLCAWGRFQGARETQYFGPGTRLLVL.

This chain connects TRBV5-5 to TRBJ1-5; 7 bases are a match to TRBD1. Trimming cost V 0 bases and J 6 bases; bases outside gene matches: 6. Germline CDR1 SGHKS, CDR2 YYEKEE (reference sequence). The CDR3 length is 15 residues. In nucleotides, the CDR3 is TGTGCCAGCAGCTTGGGACAGGGTTTTTCTCAGCCCCAGCATTTT. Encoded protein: CASSLGQGFSQPQHF.

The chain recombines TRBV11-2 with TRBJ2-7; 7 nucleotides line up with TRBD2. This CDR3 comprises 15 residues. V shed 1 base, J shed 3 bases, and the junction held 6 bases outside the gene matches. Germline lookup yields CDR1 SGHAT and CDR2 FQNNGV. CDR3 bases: TGTGCCAGCAGCTTAGCGCTAGCGGAGATCTACGAGCAGTACTTC. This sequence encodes CASSLALAEIYEQYF.

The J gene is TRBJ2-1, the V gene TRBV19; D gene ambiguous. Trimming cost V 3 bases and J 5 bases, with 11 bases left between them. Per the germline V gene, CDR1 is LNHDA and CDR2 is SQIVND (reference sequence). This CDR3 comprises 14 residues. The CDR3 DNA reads TGTGCCAGTAGTATGTGGGAAGCCGACAATGAGCAGTTCTTC. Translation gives CASSMWEADNEQFF.

The CDR3 sequence is CSVYRGLGDYGYTF. The CDR3 DNA reads as TGCAGCGTTTATCGGGGGCTGGGAGACTATGGCTACACCTTC. The J gene is TRBJ1-2, the V gene TRBV29-1, with TRBD1 as a possible D gene (6 bases). This CDR3 spans 14 amino acids. Trimming removed 5 bases at V and 3 bases at J, with 16 bases between. Germline loops: CDR1 SQVTM, CDR2 ANQGSEA.

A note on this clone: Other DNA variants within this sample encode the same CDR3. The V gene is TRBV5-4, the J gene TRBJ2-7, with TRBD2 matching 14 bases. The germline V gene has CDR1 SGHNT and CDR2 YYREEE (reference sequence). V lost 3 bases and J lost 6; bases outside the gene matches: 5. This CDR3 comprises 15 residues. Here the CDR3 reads CASSWTSGGRGEQYF. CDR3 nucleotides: TGTGCCAGCAGCTGGACTAGCGGGGGGCGTGGCGAGCAGTACTTC.

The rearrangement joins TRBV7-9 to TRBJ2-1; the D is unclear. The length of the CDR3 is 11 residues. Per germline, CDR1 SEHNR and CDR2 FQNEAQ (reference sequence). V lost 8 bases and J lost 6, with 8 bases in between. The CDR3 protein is CASQRINEQFF. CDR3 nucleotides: TGTGCCAGCCAAAGGATCAATGAGCAGTTCTTC.

The CDR3 sequence is CASSPEALAGPYNEQFF. CDR3 bases: TGTGCCAGCAGCCCGGAGGCCCTAGCGGGCCCCTACAATGAGCAGTTCTTC. V and J are TRBV13 and TRBJ2-1, with 8 bases fitting TRBD2. CDR3 size: 17 residues. The germline gives CDR1 PRHDT, CDR2 FYEKMQ (reference sequence). The ends lost 5 bases at V and 2 bases at J; junction bases unmatched: 11.

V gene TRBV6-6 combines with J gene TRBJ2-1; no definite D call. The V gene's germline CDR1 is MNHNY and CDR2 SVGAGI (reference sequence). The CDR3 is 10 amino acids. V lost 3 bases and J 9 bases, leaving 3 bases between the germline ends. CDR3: CASSYGEQFF. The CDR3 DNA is TGTGCCAGCAGTTATGGTGAGCAGTTCTTC.

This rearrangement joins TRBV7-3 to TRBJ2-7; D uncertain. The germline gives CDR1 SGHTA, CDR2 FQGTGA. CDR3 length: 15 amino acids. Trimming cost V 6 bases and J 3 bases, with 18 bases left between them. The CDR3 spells CASSPEPGWVYEQYF. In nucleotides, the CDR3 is TGTGCCAGCAGTCCGGAGCCGGGCTGGGTCTACGAGCAGTACTTC. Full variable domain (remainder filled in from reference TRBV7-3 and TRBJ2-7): GAGVSQTPSNKVTEKGKYVELRCDPISGHTALYWYRQSLGQGPEFLIYFQGTGAADDSGLPNDRFFAVRPEGSVSTLKIQRTERGDSAVYLCASSPEPGWVYEQYFGPGTRLTVT.

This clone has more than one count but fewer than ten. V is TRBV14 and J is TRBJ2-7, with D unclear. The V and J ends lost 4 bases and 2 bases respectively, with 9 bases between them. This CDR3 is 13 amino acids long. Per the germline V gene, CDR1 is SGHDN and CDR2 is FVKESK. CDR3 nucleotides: TGTGCCAGCAGCCCTCCTGGCACCTACGAGCAGTACTTC. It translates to CASSPPGTYEQYF. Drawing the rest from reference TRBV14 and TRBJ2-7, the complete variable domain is EAGVTQFPSHSVIEKGQTVTLRCDPISGHDNLYWYRRVMGKEIKFLLHFVKESKQDESGMPNNRFLAERTGGTYSTLKVQPAELEDSGVYFCASSPPGTYEQYFGPGTRLTVT.

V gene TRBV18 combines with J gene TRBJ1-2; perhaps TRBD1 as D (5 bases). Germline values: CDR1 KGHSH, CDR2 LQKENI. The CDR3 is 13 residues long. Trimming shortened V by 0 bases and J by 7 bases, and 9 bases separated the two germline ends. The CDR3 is CASSPPGGAGYTF. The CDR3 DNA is TGTGCCAGCTCACCACCCGGGGGAGCTGGCTACACCTTC. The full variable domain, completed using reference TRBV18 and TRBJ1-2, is NAGVMQNPRHLVRRRGQEARLRCSPMKGHSHVYWYRQLPEEGLKFMVYLQKENIIDESGMPKERFSAEFPKEGPSILRIQQVVRGDSAAYFCASSPPGGAGYTFGSGTRLTVV.

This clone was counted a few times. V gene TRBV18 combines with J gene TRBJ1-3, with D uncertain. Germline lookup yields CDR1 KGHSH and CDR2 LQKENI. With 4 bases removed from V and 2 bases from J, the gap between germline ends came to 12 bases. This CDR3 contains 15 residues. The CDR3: CASSHYWGAGNTIYF. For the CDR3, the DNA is TGTGCCAGCTCACATTACTGGGGTGCTGGAAACACCATATATTTT.